The following is a T cell receptor (beta chain) sequence with its context. The CDR3 contains 15 residues. CDR1 and CDR2 (germline): SEHNR, FQNEAQ (reference sequence). Losses at the gene ends were 5 bases for V and 4 bases for J; bases not matched to a gene: 11. These data are taken from a study of blood T cell repertoires in COVID-19. The wider study: The origin of the acute and convalescent COVID-19 samples was the United States, Italy and Spain.

Using immunoSEQ multiplex PCR, the repertoire was profiled, and TCRdb retains in-frame clones only, with some absent. The sample contains about 220,000 clones, roughly 82% of which appear only once. The TCR originated in a woman in her 70s with acute or convalescent COVID-19. The chain joins TRBV7-9 to TRBJ2-7; TRBD1 matches 7 bases. The specimen was peripheral blood. CDR3 in amino acids: CASSLGTAPRYEQYF. Written as DNA, the CDR3 is TGTGCCAGCAGCCTTGGGACAGCCCCTCGGTACGAGCAGTACTTC.